One TCR beta chain is described in this entry. Its matching antigen is unknown. This sample stems from a study of OX40 agonist ivuxolimab in advanced cancers. General observations from the study: Some of the lowest clonal expansion was seen in partial responders at 0.1-3.0 mg/kg. Low normalized T-cell clonal expansion was additionally recorded for some nonresponders. Which antigen the expanded peripheral T cells recognized is unknown. Dosing at 0.1 to 3.0 mg/kg was accompanied by clonal expansion of CD4+ and CD8+ blood T cells by week 6.

The method was immunoSEQ multiplex PCR; TCRdb's version includes in-frame clones alone and lacks a portion of them. The table includes tens of thousands of clones, roughly 80% detected once. CDR3 length: 15 residues. With 0 bases removed from V and 2 bases from J, the gap between germline ends came to 10 bases. The germline V gene encodes CDR1 SGHRS and CDR2 YFSETQ. The clonotype was recovered from an adult with an advanced solid tumor such as melanoma, head and neck, liver or kidney cancer. The sequencing here drew on CD4+ or CD8+ T cells sorted from blood, taken in a trial of the OX40 agonist ivuxolimab. The chain joins TRBV5-1 to TRBJ2-3; possible D gene TRBD1, 6 bases. In DNA, the CDR3 is TGCGCCAGCAGCTTGGGCCGACAGGACACAGATACGCAGTATTTT. Encoded protein: CASSLGRQDTDTQYF.